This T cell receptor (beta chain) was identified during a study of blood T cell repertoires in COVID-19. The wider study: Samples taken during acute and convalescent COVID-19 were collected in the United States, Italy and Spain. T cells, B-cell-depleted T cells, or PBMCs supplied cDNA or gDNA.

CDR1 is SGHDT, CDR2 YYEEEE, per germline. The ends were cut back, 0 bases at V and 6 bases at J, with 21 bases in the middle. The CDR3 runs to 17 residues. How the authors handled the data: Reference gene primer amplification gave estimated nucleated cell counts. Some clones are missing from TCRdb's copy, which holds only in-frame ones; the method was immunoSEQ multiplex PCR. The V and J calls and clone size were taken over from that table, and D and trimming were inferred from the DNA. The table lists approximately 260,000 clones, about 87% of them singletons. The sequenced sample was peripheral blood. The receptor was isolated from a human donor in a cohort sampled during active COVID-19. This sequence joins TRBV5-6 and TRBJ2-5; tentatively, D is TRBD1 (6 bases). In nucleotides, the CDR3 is TGTGCCAGCAGCTTGGGGGGATGGCAGGGGATGGGAAAGACCCAGTACTTC. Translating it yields CASSLGGWQGMGKTQYF. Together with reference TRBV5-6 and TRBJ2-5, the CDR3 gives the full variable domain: DAGVTQSPTHLIKTRGQQVTLRCSPKSGHDTVSWYQQALGQGPQFIFQYYEEEERQRGNFPDRFSGHQFPNYSSELNVNALLLGDSALYLCASSLGGWQGMGKTQYFGPGTRLLVL.